A single sample gave rise to the 8 T cell receptor beta chains below, sequenced in a study of control samples from healthy donors and cancer patients. Only in-frame clones appear in the TCRdb table, and some are missing; sequencing was by immunoSEQ multiplex PCR. The sample lists around 63,000 clones, around 87% occurring once. Sequenced: PBMCs. These receptors originate from a woman aged 50 to 60 with head and neck cancer.

This chain connects TRBV4-1 to TRBJ1-2, with D tentatively TRBD1 (5 bases). Germline V gene lookup returns CDR1 MGHRA and CDR2 YSYEKL. The CDR3 spans 14 residues. The V gene lost 4 bases and the J gene lost 2 bases, with 11 bases spanning the gap. The DNA for the CDR3 is TGCGCCAGCAGCCCCTACCAGGGAAACTATGGCTACACCTTC. It yields the protein CASSPYQGNYGYTF.

The rearrangement joins TRBV6-5 to TRBJ2-7; possible D gene TRBD1, 5 bases. The CDR3 runs to 13 residues. CDR1 is MNHEY, CDR2 SVGAGI, per germline. V gave up 3 bases and J gave up 5 bases, with 11 bases separating them. CDR3 sequence reads: CASSYSQGHEQYF. CDR3 DNA sequence: TGTGCCAGCAGTTATTCCCAGGGCCACGAGCAGTACTTC.

The rearrangement links TRBV5-6 to TRBJ2-1; weak D call: TRBD1 (5 bases). V was clipped by 2 bases and J by 5 bases, with 11 bases between them. This CDR3 has 14 amino acids. Germline V gene lookup returns CDR1 SGHDT and CDR2 YYEEEE. The CDR3 region is CASSFSRTHNEQFF. CDR3 DNA: TGTGCCAGCAGCTTCAGCAGGACACACAATGAGCAGTTCTTC.

V is TRBV19 and J is TRBJ1-5; D gene ambiguous. Trimming left V 3 bases short and J 5 bases short, with 11 bases between. This CDR3 has 14 residues. Per the germline V gene, CDR1 is LNHDA and CDR2 is SQIVND (reference sequence). The CDR3 DNA sequence: TGTGCCAGTAGTATGTTGGCAGGCGATCAGCCCCAGCATTTT. It yields the protein CASSMLAGDQPQHF. Using reference TRBV19 and TRBJ1-5 for the parts outside the CDR3, the full variable domain is DGGITQSPKYLFRKEGQNVTLSCEQNLNHDAMYWYRQDPGQGLRLIYYSQIVNDFQKGDIAEGYSVSREKKESFPLTVTSAQKNPTAFYLCASSMLAGDQPQHFGDGTRLSIL.

This clone was detected only once. V usage is TRBV19 and J usage is TRBJ1-6; D is unresolved. This CDR3 contains 15 residues. Per the germline V gene, CDR1 is LNHDA and CDR2 is SQIVND (reference sequence). Trimming removed 0 bases from V and 7 bases from J, with 10 bases in between. This CDR3 reads CASSIEAGRNSPLHF. CDR3 coding DNA: TGTGCCAGTAGTATAGAAGCCGGCAGGAATTCACCCCTCCACTTT. The full variable domain, with the rest looked up from reference TRBV19 and TRBJ1-6, is DGGITQSPKYLFRKEGQNVTLSCEQNLNHDAMYWYRQDPGQGLRLIYYSQIVNDFQKGDIAEGYSVSREKKESFPLTVTSAQKNPTAFYLCASSIEAGRNSPLHFGNGTRLTVT.

V gene TRBV28 combines with J gene TRBJ1-5, with D possibly TRBD1 on 5 matching bases. The CDR3 runs to 14 residues. CDR1 is MDHEN, CDR2 SYDVKM, per germline. Between the trimmed V and J ends, which lost 10 bases and 0 bases, there was a span of 13 bases. The CDR3 protein is CATDKGASNQPQHF. CDR3 bases: TGTGCCACCGATAAAGGGGCTAGCAATCAGCCCCAGCATTTT.

The V call is TRBV6-1, the J call TRBJ1-6; the match to TRBD1 covers 12 bases. Germline CDR1 reads MNHNS; CDR2 reads SASEGT. The CDR3 spans 17 residues. The J segment lost 7 bases and the V segment lost 0 bases, leaving 4 bases of the junction unmatched. The CDR3 protein is CASSEAGQGAPNSPLHF. The CDR3 bases are TGTGCCAGCAGTGAAGCGGGACAGGGGGCTCCCAATTCACCCCTCCACTTT.

This clone was counted a single time. The V call is TRBV3-1 (or the pseudogene TRBV3-2), the J call TRBJ1-1; D remains unclear. CDR3 length: 14 residues. V lost 2 bases and J 5 bases, leaving 12 bases between the germline ends. CDR1 is LGHDT and CDR2 is YNNKEL in the germline V gene (reference sequence). CDR3 protein: CASSQLTGGTEAFF. CDR3 nucleotide sequence: TGTGCCAGCAGCCAATTAACTGGAGGAACTGAAGCTTTCTTT.